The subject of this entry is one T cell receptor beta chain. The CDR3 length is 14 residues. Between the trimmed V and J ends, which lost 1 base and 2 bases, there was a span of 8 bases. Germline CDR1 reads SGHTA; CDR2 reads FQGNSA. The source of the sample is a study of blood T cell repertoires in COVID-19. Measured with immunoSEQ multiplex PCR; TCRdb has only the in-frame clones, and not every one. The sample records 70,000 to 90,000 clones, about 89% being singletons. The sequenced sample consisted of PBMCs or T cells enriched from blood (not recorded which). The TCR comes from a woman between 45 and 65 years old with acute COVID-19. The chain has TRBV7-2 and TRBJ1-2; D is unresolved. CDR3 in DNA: TGTGCCAGCAGCTTAGATCACGAGAACTATGGCTACACCTTC. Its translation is CASSLDHENYGYTF.